A single sample gave rise to the 18 T cell receptor beta chains below, sequenced in a study of blood T cell repertoires in COVID-19. The data were produced by immunoSEQ multiplex PCR, yet TCRdb's version contains in-frame clones alone and is incomplete. In the table there are some 130,000 clones, about 88% of which are singletons. The sample comprised peripheral blood. Receptors were obtained from a man in his 60s with COVID-19, enrolled during active disease.

The genes are TRBV5-1 and TRBJ1-6, with a weak D call TRBD1 (5 bases). The germline V and J ends were trimmed by 2 bases and 5 bases, with 5 bases remaining between them. Germline lookup yields CDR1 SGHRS and CDR2 YFSETQ. The CDR3 extends over 13 amino acids. The CDR3 sequence is CASSLQDNSPLHF. Here the CDR3 DNA reads TGCGCCAGCAGCTTACAGGATAATTCACCCCTCCACTTT.

V and J are TRBV11-2 and TRBJ2-7; the D is unclear. The CDR3 has 14 amino acids. The V and J ends lost 4 bases and 5 bases respectively, with 15 bases between them. Germline V lookup: CDR1 SGHAT, CDR2 FQNNGV. For the CDR3, the DNA is TGTGCCAGCAGCTCTGAGGTAGAGGTCAACGAGCAGTACTTC. As protein: CASSSEVEVNEQYF.

The chain couples TRBV28 to TRBJ1-2; weak D call: TRBD1 (5 bases). V was clipped by 3 bases and J by 4 bases, with 9 bases between them. The CDR3 contains 13 residues. Per germline, CDR1 MDHEN and CDR2 SYDVKM. This CDR3 is CASSFTGGYGYTF. The CDR3, as DNA: TGTGCCAGCAGTTTTACAGGTGGCTATGGCTACACCTTC.

The chain carries TRBV11-3 and TRBJ2-2, with a possible D match to TRBD2 (5 bases). The ends were cut back, 0 bases at V and 6 bases at J, with 20 bases in the middle. Germline assignment: CDR1 SGHNT and CDR2 YENEEA. The CDR3 has 18 amino acids. Here the CDR3 reads CASSLDQRGLSLSGELFF. The CDR3 DNA reads TGTGCCAGCAGCTTAGATCAACGAGGACTTAGCCTCTCCGGGGAGCTGTTTTTT.

The chain joins TRBV6-5 to TRBJ1-1; perhaps TRBD1 as D (6 bases). CDR3 size: 16 residues. Per the germline V gene, CDR1 is MNHEY and CDR2 is SVGAGI. The V and J ends lost 3 bases and 2 bases respectively, with 16 bases between them. The CDR3: CASSYGQGKGNTEAFF. The DNA for the CDR3 is TGTGCCAGCAGTTATGGGCAGGGGAAGGGTAACACTGAAGCTTTCTTT.

The rearrangement joins TRBV28 to TRBJ1-5; possibly TRBD1 for D (6 bases). Trimming removed 8 bases from V and 6 bases from J, with 17 bases in between. Looked up from germline, CDR1 is MDHEN and CDR2 is SYDVKM. The CDR3 runs to 14 residues. CDR3: CASGWQGPSQPQHF. The CDR3, as DNA: TGTGCCAGCGGTTGGCAGGGGCCGAGTCAGCCCCAGCATTTT. Together with reference TRBV28 and TRBJ1-5, the CDR3 gives the full variable domain: DVKVTQSSRYLVKRTGEKVFLECVQDMDHENMFWYRQDPGLGLRLIYFSYDVKMKEKGDIPEGYSVSREKKERFSLILESASTNQTSMYLCASGWQGPSQPQHFGDGTRLSIL.

The V and J genes are TRBV7-6 and TRBJ1-2; the D is unclear. CDR1 is SGHVS and CDR2 is FNYEAQ in the germline V gene. CDR3 length: 16 amino acids. V lost 1 base to trimming and J lost 1 base, with 13 bases between them. The chain's CDR3 is CASSLVGGPVNYGYTF. CDR3 nucleotides: TGTGCCAGCAGCTTAGTCGGAGGTCCTGTTAACTATGGCTACACCTTC.

This chain connects TRBV30 to TRBJ2-3; 12 nucleotides agree with TRBD2. CDR3 size: 17 residues. The J segment lost 4 bases and the V segment lost 0 bases, leaving 8 bases of the junction unmatched. Germline V lookup: CDR1 GTSNPN, CDR2 SVGIG (reference sequence). The CDR3 loop reads CAWSVSRTSGISDTQYF. The CDR3 DNA reads as TGTGCCTGGAGTGTAAGTCGGACTAGCGGGATCTCAGATACGCAGTATTTT.

The chain has TRBV5-1 and TRBJ1-1, with 8 bases aligning to TRBD1. This CDR3 spans 16 amino acids. J lost 3 bases, V lost 5 bases, and 12 bases had no gene match. Germline V gives CDR1 SGHRS, CDR2 YFSETQ. The chain's CDR3 is CASRVTGAGGDTEAFF. The CDR3 DNA is TGCGCCAGCAGAGTGACAGGGGCCGGAGGTGACACTGAAGCTTTCTTT.

V and J are TRBV28 and TRBJ2-3, with D possibly TRBD2 on 6 matching bases. The CDR3 spans 16 residues. Germline CDR1 and CDR2: MDHEN and SYDVKM. V lost 3 bases and J 0 bases, leaving 13 bases between the germline ends. In DNA, the CDR3 is TGTGCCAGCAGTTTTCGGCTAGCGCCTAGCACAGATACGCAGTATTTT. It codes for CASSFRLAPSTDTQYF.

J is TRBJ1-4 and V is TRBV11-2; D call uncertain. The V and J ends lost 5 bases and 4 bases respectively, with 8 bases between them. Germline V CDR1 and CDR2: SGHAT, FQNNGV. The CDR3 has 13 residues. In DNA, the CDR3 is TGTGCCAGCAGCCCGGGGAATAATGAAAAACTGTTTTTT. Its protein is CASSPGNNEKLFF.

V and J are TRBV10-3 and TRBJ2-4, with TRBD2 identical over 7 bases. The V and J ends lost 6 bases and 0 bases, in that order; junction bases with no gene match: 8. CDR1 and CDR2 (germline): ENHRY, SYGVKD. The CDR3 extends over 16 amino acids. CDR3 sequence reads: CAIRAGEGVAKNIQYF. The CDR3 DNA follows: TGTGCCATCAGGGCGGGAGAAGGGGTAGCCAAAAACATTCAGTACTTC.

V usage is TRBV5-1 and J usage is TRBJ2-5; D remains ambiguous. Trimming cost V 0 bases and J 13 bases, with 16 bases left between them. The V gene's germline CDR1 is SGHRS and CDR2 YFSETQ. The CDR3 has 13 residues. CDR3 DNA: TGCGCCAGCAGCTTGGGTTCAGGCCGGCCCTGGTACTTC. Its protein product is CASSLGSGRPWYF.

The J gene is TRBJ1-3, the V gene TRBV10-2; 7 bases line up with TRBD1. The CDR3 runs to 14 residues. The V and J ends lost 5 bases and 4 bases, in that order; junction bases with no gene match: 5. Germline V gene lookup returns CDR1 WSHSY and CDR2 SAAADI. The CDR3 loop reads CASSRTGSGNTIYF. DNA for the CDR3: TGCGCCAGCAGTCGGACAGGTTCCGGAAACACCATATATTTT.

The V and J genes are TRBV19 and TRBJ2-2; perhaps TRBD2 as D (6 bases). The CDR3 spans 16 residues. Germline CDR1 reads LNHDA; CDR2 reads SQIVND (reference sequence). V gave up 3 bases and J gave up 1 base, with 12 bases separating them. In DNA form, the CDR3 reads TGTGCCAGTAGTATTAGCGGAAGGGGGAACACCGGGGAGCTGTTTTTT. This sequence encodes CASSISGRGNTGELFF.

This clone was picked up one time. This chain links TRBV29-1 with TRBJ2-1, with D uncertain. The V end lost 0 bases, the J end lost 6 bases, and 9 bases lay between the germline ends. In germline, CDR1 is SQVTM, CDR2 ANQGSEA. The CDR3 is 13 residues long. CDR3 amino acids: CSVEEARPNEQFF. The CDR3 DNA reads TGCAGCGTTGAAGAGGCTAGGCCCAATGAGCAGTTCTTC.

The chain is built from TRBV12-5 and TRBJ2-1; 13 bases match TRBD2. V dropped 3 bases and J dropped 5; count of bases not matched to a gene: 7. The CDR3 contains 17 residues. Germline assignment: CDR1 LGHNT and CDR2 FRNRAP. CDR3 loop: CASGFPPGTSGDNEQFF. The CDR3 coding sequence is TGTGCTAGTGGTTTTCCGCCCGGGACTAGCGGGGACAATGAGCAGTTCTTC.

The chain employs TRBV25-1 and TRBJ2-1; 14 positions agree with TRBD2. The ends lost 6 bases at V and 7 bases at J; junction bases unmatched: 14. Germline V gene lookup returns CDR1 MGHDK and CDR2 SYGVNS. This CDR3 region has 18 residues. Here the CDR3 DNA reads TGTGCCAGCAGCTCCCCCCCGGGACTAGCGGGAGTAGGTAATGAGCAGTTCTTC. Amino acids: CASSSPPGLAGVGNEQFF.